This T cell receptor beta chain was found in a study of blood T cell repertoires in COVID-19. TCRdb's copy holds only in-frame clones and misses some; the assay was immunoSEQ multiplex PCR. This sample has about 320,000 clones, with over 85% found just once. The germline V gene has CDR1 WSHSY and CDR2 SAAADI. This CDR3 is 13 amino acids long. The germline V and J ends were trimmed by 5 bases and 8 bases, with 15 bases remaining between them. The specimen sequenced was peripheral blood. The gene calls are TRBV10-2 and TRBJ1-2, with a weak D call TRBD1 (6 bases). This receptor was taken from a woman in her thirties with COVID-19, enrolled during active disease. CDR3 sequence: CASSTRGGMGYTF. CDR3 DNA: TGCGCCAGCAGTACCCGCGGGGGCATGGGCTACACCTTC.